The 27 T cell receptor beta chains reported below all come from one sample, sequenced in a study of blood T cell repertoires in COVID-19. The table came from immunoSEQ multiplex PCR; TCRdb's copy has only in-frame clones and leaves some out. The sample records about 130,000 clones, more than 70% being singletons. The sequenced sample was peripheral blood. The source is a man aged 50 to 59 with acute or convalescent COVID-19.

This clone came up a few times. In the same sample, other DNA sequences code for this CDR3. The rearrangement links TRBV12-3 or TRBV12-4 to TRBJ1-2, with TRBD1 as a possible D gene (5 bases). The V gene lost 3 bases and the J gene lost 6 bases, with 8 bases spanning the gap. There are 12 residues in the CDR3. The CDR3 reads CASSLSGNGYTF. CDR3 DNA sequence: TGTGCCAGCAGTTTGTCAGGGAATGGCTACACCTTC.

The chain combines TRBV11-2 with TRBJ1-2; no definite D call. This CDR3 is built from 13 residues. The germline V gene encodes CDR1 SGHAT and CDR2 FQNNGV. The V gene lost 4 bases and the J gene lost 6 bases, with 12 bases spanning the gap. Here the CDR3 DNA reads TGTGCCAGCAGCTCCTCCGTTCAGAATGGCTACACCTTC. Encoded protein: CASSSSVQNGYTF.

This clone was seen just once. The V and J genes are TRBV19 and TRBJ1-1; D is perhaps TRBD1 (6 bases). Germline V gene sequence: CDR1 LNHDA, CDR2 SQIVND (reference sequence). The CDR3 has 14 amino acids. V lost 7 bases to trimming and J lost 0 bases, with 12 bases between them. The CDR3 reads CASTVRTVNTEAFF. The CDR3 DNA follows: TGTGCCAGTACCGTCAGGACAGTGAACACTGAAGCTTTCTTT.

CDR3 coding DNA: TGTGCCAGCAGCTCGTCCGGGACAGGCCTTTATAGCAATCAGCCCCAGCATTTT. Translation gives CASSSSGTGLYSNQPQHF. V is TRBV5-6 and J is TRBJ1-5; TRBD1 aligns across 8 bases. Looked up from germline, CDR1 is SGHDT and CDR2 is YYEEEE. V lost 3 bases and J lost 0; bases outside the gene matches: 11. CDR3 length: 18 amino acids.

V and J are TRBV7-9 and TRBJ2-3, with D tentatively TRBD1 (5 bases). V was cut by 4 bases and J by 5 bases, with 22 bases left in between. The germline gives CDR1 SEHNR, CDR2 FQNEAQ (reference sequence). CDR3 size: 17 residues. CDR3 in amino acids: CASSYAIQGPSGDTQYF. DNA of the CDR3: TGTGCCAGCAGCTACGCGATCCAGGGCCCCTCAGGAGATACGCAGTATTTT.

The sample holds one count of this clone. V gene TRBV15 combines with J gene TRBJ1-2, with D maybe TRBD1 (5 bases). Trimming shortened V by 2 bases and J by 1 base, and 17 bases separated the two germline ends. Germline CDR1 is LNHNV and CDR2 is YYDKDF (reference sequence). CDR3 size: 17 residues. CDR3 region: CATSRPPEPGNNYGYTF. CDR3 sequence (DNA): TGTGCCACCAGCAGACCCCCGGAACCAGGGAATAACTATGGCTACACCTTC.

The chain uses TRBV7-2 and TRBJ1-1; 9 bases are a match to TRBD1. J was trimmed by 5 bases and V by 5 bases; bases with no gene match: 9. Looked up from germline, CDR1 is SGHTA and CDR2 is FQGNSA. The CDR3 contains 15 residues. CDR3 nucleotide sequence: TGTGCCAGCAGCCCGCAGACAGGGGGAGGAACTGAAGCTTTCTTT. This sequence encodes CASSPQTGGGTEAFF.

The chain combines TRBV6-5 with TRBJ2-1; TRBD2 matches at 7 bases. The CDR3 has 14 residues. Germline V gives CDR1 MNHEY, CDR2 SVGAGI. After removal of 8 bases from V and 1 base from J, the junction contained 5 bases not matched to a gene. The CDR3: CASGGSRSYNEQFF. The CDR3 nucleotides are TGTGCCAGCGGCGGGAGCAGGTCCTACAATGAGCAGTTCTTC.

This chain links TRBV4-1 with TRBJ2-7; 8 bases match TRBD1. The CDR3 extends over 14 amino acids. Germline trimming cut 3 bases from V and 6 bases from J; bases unmatched to any gene: 7. Germline CDR1 and CDR2: MGHRA and YSYEKL. This CDR3 reads CASSQDRVGGEQYF. In nucleotides, the CDR3 is TGCGCCAGCAGCCAGGACAGGGTAGGTGGCGAGCAGTACTTC.

V is TRBV5-1 and J is TRBJ2-5; D might be TRBD2 (6 bases). Trimming removed 8 bases at V and 2 bases at J, with 13 bases between. CDR3 length: 13 residues. The germline V gene has CDR1 SGHRS and CDR2 YFSETQ. This CDR3 is CASRRDSQETQYF. CDR3 nucleotides: TGCGCCAGTCGACGGGACTCACAAGAGACCCAGTACTTC.

CDR3 DNA sequence: TGTGCCAGCAGTTTAAAGTACACGGGCTACACCTTC. It is translated as CASSLKYTGYTF. V gene TRBV28 combines with J gene TRBJ1-2; D is unclear. From germline, CDR1 is MDHEN and CDR2 SYDVKM. Trimming pared 2 bases from V and 8 bases from J, leaving 9 bases between. CDR3 length: 12 residues.

The chain recombines TRBV5-1 with TRBJ2-7; possible D gene TRBD2, 5 bases. There are 15 residues in the CDR3. The V and J ends lost 0 bases and 7 bases respectively, with 17 bases between them. Germline values: CDR1 SGHRS, CDR2 YFSETQ. The CDR3 region has the DNA TGCGCCAGCAGCTTGGTCGGAGACCCTCCGGGGGAGCAGTACTTC. This translates into CASSLVGDPPGEQYF.

This clone was counted between two and nine times. The chain is built from TRBV6-2 or TRBV6-3 and TRBJ2-7; 7 nucleotides agree with TRBD1. V shed 5 bases, J shed 1 base, and the junction held 5 bases outside the gene matches. Germline loops: CDR1 MNHEY, CDR2 SVGEGT. The CDR3 is made up of 14 amino acids. CDR3 protein: CASSNPGQSYEQYF. The CDR3 bases are TGTGCCAGCAGTAACCCGGGACAGTCCTACGAGCAGTACTTC.

This clone showed up just once. The genes are TRBV13 and TRBJ2-5, with D possibly matching TRBD2 (5 bases). V lost 5 bases to trimming and J lost 1 base, with 8 bases between them. Germline V lookup: CDR1 PRHDT, CDR2 FYEKMQ (reference sequence). This CDR3 region has 13 residues. CDR3 coding DNA: TGTGCCAGCAGCCTGCGGGTCCAAGAGACCCAGTACTTC. Amino acids: CASSLRVQETQYF.

As regards this clone: The junction departs from the called germline gene at one end, perhaps through a read error. The V and J genes are TRBV7-2 and TRBJ1-1, with TRBD1 identical over 7 bases. This CDR3 spans 15 amino acids. From germline, CDR1 is SGHTA and CDR2 FQGNSA. CDR3 amino acids: CASSFRQGLKTEAFF. The CDR3 nucleotides read TGTGCCAGCAGCTTTAGACAGGGACTGAAAACTGAAGCTTTCTTT.

This chain links TRBV12-3 or TRBV12-4 with TRBJ2-1; TRBD2 might be the D (6 bases). The CDR3 has 11 amino acids. V was trimmed by 6 bases and J by 8 bases, leaving 8 bases between them. The CDR3 protein is CASSLAHEQFF. The CDR3 DNA follows: TGTGCCAGCAGCCTAGCGCATGAGCAGTTCTTC.

As regards this clone: Other nucleotide sequences from this sample produce the same CDR3. J is TRBJ1-2 and V is TRBV13; TRBD1 is a possible D gene (5 bases). The CDR3 consists of 14 residues. V lost 1 base and J 1 base, leaving 7 bases between the germline ends. Germline CDR1 reads PRHDT; CDR2 reads FYEKMQ (reference sequence). Written as DNA, the CDR3 is TGTGCCAGCAGCTTAGTCGACAGTAACTATGGCTACACCTTC. Protein product: CASSLVDSNYGYTF.

The V gene is TRBV28, the J gene TRBJ2-7; D ambiguous. From germline, CDR1 is MDHEN and CDR2 SYDVKM. The CDR3 consists of 12 residues. V was trimmed by 7 bases and J by 4 bases, leaving 11 bases between them. The CDR3 sequence is CASNSIPYEQYF. DNA for the CDR3: TGTGCCAGCAATAGTATCCCTTACGAGCAGTACTTC.

The chain combines TRBV7-3 with TRBJ2-1, with 7 bases that match TRBD1. V lost 3 bases to trimming and J lost 10 bases; unmatched junction nucleotides: 6. CDR3 size: 13 residues. Per the germline V gene, CDR1 is SGHTA and CDR2 is FQGTGA. The CDR3 bases are TGTGCCAGCAGCTTTGAAAGGACAGGAGAGCAGTTCTTC. Protein sequence: CASSFERTGEQFF.

CDR3 DNA sequence: TGCGCCAGCAGTGAGTCTTACGGGACAAGGTATGGCTACACCTTC. It is translated as CASSESYGTRYGYTF. V gene TRBV10-2 combines with J gene TRBJ1-2; maybe TRBD1 (6 bases). CDR1 and CDR2 from the germline V gene are WSHSY and SAAADI. The CDR3 is 15 amino acids. V gave up 0 bases and J gave up 5 bases, with 13 bases separating them.

V and J are TRBV28 and TRBJ1-2; 8 nucleotides match TRBD1. CDR1 is MDHEN, CDR2 SYDVKM, per germline. V shed 2 bases and J 1 base; nucleotides not matched to a gene: 15. CDR3 length: 19 residues. CDR3 coding DNA: TGTGCCAGCAGTTTACCTTTTCAGGGGGCACTAGTGGTTAACTATGGCTACACCTTC. Amino acid sequence: CASSLPFQGALVVNYGYTF.

V is TRBV29-1 and J is TRBJ1-2; the D gene is possibly TRBD1 (6 bases). The V end was cut by 7 bases, the J end by 7 bases, with 19 bases between. The length of the CDR3 is 13 residues. CDR1 is SQVTM and CDR2 is ANQGSEA in the germline V gene. The CDR3 sequence is CSATLGGRGGYTF. For the CDR3, the DNA is TGCAGCGCCACTTTAGGGGGTAGGGGTGGCTACACCTTC.

V usage is TRBV7-8 and J usage is TRBJ1-2, with D unresolved. The germline V gene encodes CDR1 SGHVS and CDR2 FQNEAQ. Trimming removed 4 bases from V and 4 bases from J, with 13 bases in between. The CDR3 is made up of 14 amino acids. The CDR3 nucleotides are TGTGCCAGCAGCTCCCCGGTCCTTGGCTATGGCTACACCTTC. Translating it yields CASSSPVLGYGYTF.

The CDR3 DNA reads TGTGCCAGCAGTTCGGGGGGCCAGTGGGGAGCTTTCTTT. This gives the protein CASSSGGQWGAFF. The J gene is TRBJ1-1, the V gene TRBV6-5; weak D call: TRBD1 (6 bases). Between the trimmed V and J ends, which lost 4 bases and 10 bases, there was a span of 16 bases. Germline V lookup: CDR1 MNHEY, CDR2 SVGAGI. There are 13 residues in the CDR3.

The V and J genes are TRBV5-1 and TRBJ2-1; the D gene is possibly TRBD2 (6 bases). V shed 3 bases and J shed 2 bases, with 12 bases lying between them. The germline V gene encodes CDR1 SGHRS and CDR2 YFSETQ. This CDR3 is built from 15 residues. CDR3 nucleotide sequence: TGCGCCAGCAGCTCCGGGACTGGGGCCTACAATGAGCAGTTCTTC. Its protein is CASSSGTGAYNEQFF.

V and J are TRBV27 and TRBJ2-5; D perhaps matches TRBD2 (6 bases). Per germline, CDR1 MNHEY and CDR2 SMNVEV (reference sequence). This CDR3 has 14 amino acids. V dropped 1 base and J dropped 1 base, with 7 bases sitting between them. As DNA, the CDR3 is TGTGCCAGCAGTTTATACGGGGGCCAAGAGACCCAGTACTTC. This gives the protein CASSLYGGQETQYF.

This clone is a singleton in its sample. The chain links TRBV7-9 to TRBJ2-1, with a possible D match to TRBD2 (5 bases). Trimming stripped 5 bases from V and 0 bases from J, with 14 bases between. The germline V gene has CDR1 SEHNR and CDR2 FQNEAQ (reference sequence). The CDR3 loop spans 16 amino acids. This CDR3 reads CASSARTSTSYNEQFF. The DNA for the CDR3 is TGTGCCAGCAGCGCCAGGACTTCGACCTCCTACAATGAGCAGTTCTTC. The complete variable domain, with remaining parts taken from reference TRBV7-9 and TRBJ2-1, reads DTGVSQNPRHKITKRGQNVTFRCDPISEHNRLYWYRQTLGQGPEFLTYFQNEAQLEKSRLLSDRFSAERPKGSFSTLEIQRTEQGDSAMYLCASSARTSTSYNEQFFGPGTRLTVL.